These T cell receptor beta chains were read from a single sample in a study of blood T cell repertoires in COVID-19. TCRdb keeps only in-frame clones here, not all; method: immunoSEQ multiplex PCR. Here the sample spans a few hundred thousand clones, 75% to 90% being singletons. The specimen was peripheral blood. All receptors derive from a man aged 30 to 39 with acute or convalescent COVID-19. Each CDR3 is given with its conserved first and last residue. D genes are given only for firm matches. Clone size is shown for a subset of rows, as once, few, many or a class of expanded clone.

clone size	V gene	J gene	D gene	CDR3 DNA	CDR3 protein
-	TRBV12-1	TRBJ1-5	-	TGTGCCAGCAGCTTGCGGGCCAGCAATCAGCCCCAGCATTTT	CASSLRASNQPQHF
-	TRBV4-1	TRBJ1-4	-	TGCGCCAGCAGCCAAGGGCAGGGGAATGAAAAACTGTTTTTT	CASSQGQGNEKLFF
-	TRBV3-1/TRBV3-2	TRBJ1-6	-	TGTGCCAGCAGCCAAGGTAAAAATTCACCCCTCCACTTT	CASSQGKNSPLHF
once	TRBV27	TRBJ2-3	TRBD1	TGTGCCAGCAGTTTATCTATTCAACAGGGGAACACAGATACGCAGTATTTT	CASSLSIQQGNTDTQYF
-	TRBV5-1	TRBJ1-2	TRBD1	TGCGCCAGCAGCTTATTAGGGGGCAGAGGCGGTGGGGTTGTCTACACCTTC	CASSLLGGRGGGVVYTF
-	TRBV19	TRBJ1-2	-	TGTGCCAGTAGGACCAATGGACAGACGAACTATGGCTACACCTTC	CASRTNGQTNYGYTF
-	TRBV7-8	TRBJ1-2	TRBD1	TGTGCCAGCAGCTTAGTGGCAGGGGGTGTAAAGGGCTACACCTTC	CASSLVAGGVKGYTF
-	TRBV5-6	TRBJ1-2	TRBD1	TGTGCCAGCAGCCGGGGACAGCTTAACTATGGCTACACCTTC	CASSRGQLNYGYTF
-	TRBV15	TRBJ1-3	-	TGTGCCACCAGCAGAGAGGTTAGCGCAGGGGCCGGAAACACCATATATTTT	CATSREVSAGAGNTIYF
-	TRBV18	TRBJ2-7	TRBD2	TGTGCCAGCTCACCACCGAGAGCGGGAGGGACCTACGAGCAGTACTTC	CASSPPRAGGTYEQYF
-	TRBV7-2	TRBJ2-5	TRBD1	TGTGCCAGCAGCCGAAGGGGGCGCGAGACCCAGTACTTC	CASSRRGRETQYF
-	TRBV6-1	TRBJ2-1	TRBD1	TGTGCCAGCAGTGAATTGGGACAGGGGATTTACAATGAGCAGTTCTTC	CASSELGQGIYNEQFF
-	TRBV23-1	TRBJ2-2	TRBD2	TGCGCCAGCAGCCCGGGGGCTAGCGGGAGGGTCAACACCGGGGAGCTGTTTTTT	CASSPGASGRVNTGELFF
-	TRBV30	TRBJ1-2	TRBD1	TGTGCCTGGACCAACCGCGGGGGACAGGGGGCTTATGGCTACACCTTC	CAWTNRGGQGAYGYTF
few	TRBV27	TRBJ2-7	-	TGTGCCAGCAGTCTCCTCGGTGCCGGGGTGAGGGTCCACGAGCAGTACTTC	CASSLLGAGVRVHEQYF
-	TRBV4-2	TRBJ1-6	-	TGTGCCAGCAGCCGTGAGGACTCGGGAGGTAATTCACCCCTCCACTTT	CASSREDSGGNSPLHF
-	TRBV7-9	TRBJ1-4	-	TGTGCCAGCAGCTTAGGGGTGCCGGACAGAAGTAATGAAAAACTGTTTTTT	CASSLGVPDRSNEKLFF
-	TRBV6-6	TRBJ2-1	TRBD1	TGTGCCAGCAGTAAGGACAGGGGAGGTGGAAAGCAGTTCTTC	CASSKDRGGGKQFF
once	TRBV5-1	TRBJ2-3	-	TGCGCCAGCAGCCGGACAGATACGCAGTATTTT	CASSRTDTQYF
-	TRBV30	TRBJ1-6	-	TGTGCCTGGGGCAGCGGAGGATCCTTCGAATCACCCCTCCACTTT	CAWGSGGSFESPLHF
once	TRBV24-1	TRBJ2-7	-	TGTGCCACCAGTGATAGCGGGTCCACCCCTTACGAGCAGTACTTC	CATSDSGSTPYEQYF
-	TRBV7-6	TRBJ2-3	-	TGTGCCAGCAGCGACAGGTATACGCAGTATTTT	CASSDRYTQYF